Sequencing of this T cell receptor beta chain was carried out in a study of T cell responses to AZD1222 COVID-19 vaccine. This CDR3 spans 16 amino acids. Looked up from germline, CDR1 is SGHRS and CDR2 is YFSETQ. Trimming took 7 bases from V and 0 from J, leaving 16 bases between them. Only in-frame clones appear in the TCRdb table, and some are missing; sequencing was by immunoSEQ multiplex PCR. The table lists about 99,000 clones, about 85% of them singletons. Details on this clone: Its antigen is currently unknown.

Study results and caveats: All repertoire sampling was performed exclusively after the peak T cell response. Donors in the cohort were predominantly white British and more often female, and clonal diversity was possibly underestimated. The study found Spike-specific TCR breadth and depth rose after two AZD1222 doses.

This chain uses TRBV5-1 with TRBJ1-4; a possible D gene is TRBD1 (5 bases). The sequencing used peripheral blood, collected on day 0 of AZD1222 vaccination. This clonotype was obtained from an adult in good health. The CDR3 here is CASAGGPQATNEKLFF. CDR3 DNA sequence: TGCGCCAGCGCCGGGGGACCCCAGGCAACTAATGAAAAACTGTTTTTT. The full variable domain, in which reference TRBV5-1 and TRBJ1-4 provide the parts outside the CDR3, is KAGVTQTPRYLIKTRGQQVTLSCSPISGHRSVSWYQQTPGQGLQFLFEYFSETQRNKGNFPGRFSGRQFSNSRSEMNVSTLELGDSALYLCASAGGPQATNEKLFFGSGTQLSVL.